Below, 5 T cell receptor beta chains from the same sample are listed, as sequenced in a study of follicular helper T cells after annual influenza vaccination. Measured with immunoSEQ multiplex PCR; TCRdb has only the in-frame clones, and not every one. The sample yields approximately 6,700 clones, approximately 83% seen once. Time point noted: 2015-2016 season, 7 days after influenza vaccination. Sample: CXCR5+ CD38- circulating T follicular helper cells from blood, taken 7 days after influenza vaccination. The sample's subset: circulating Tfh, non-naive CD4+CXCR5+PD-1+ (ICOS+CD38+ or ICOS-CD38-). Source of these receptors: an adult who received the influenza vaccine.

This chain connects TRBV28 to TRBJ2-4, with D uncertain. V lost 5 bases, J lost 7 bases, and 6 bases lay in between. Germline V gene sequence: CDR1 MDHEN, CDR2 SYDVKM. The CDR3 extends over 11 amino acids. In nucleotides, the CDR3 is TGTGCCAGCAGTAGCAGGAACATTCAGTACTTC. Translated: CASSSRNIQYF. The full variable domain, its missing parts supplied by reference TRBV28 and TRBJ2-4, is DVKVTQSSRYLVKRTGEKVFLECVQDMDHENMFWYRQDPGLGLRLIYFSYDVKMKEKGDIPEGYSVSREKKERFSLILESASTNQTSMYLCASSSRNIQYFGAGTRLSVL.

This clone was seen more than once but under ten times. The V and J genes are TRBV28 and TRBJ1-2; unclear D gene. This CDR3 comprises 13 residues. Germline V gene sequence: CDR1 MDHEN, CDR2 SYDVKM. V lost 6 bases and J 8 bases, leaving 16 bases between the germline ends. This CDR3 is CASRPGRGKGYTF. As DNA, the CDR3 is TGTGCCAGCAGGCCTGGGAGAGGGAAGGGCTACACCTTC.

The chain combines TRBV12-5 with TRBJ2-7, with 11 bases fitting TRBD2. The CDR3 is 13 residues long. Germline lookup yields CDR1 LGHNT and CDR2 FRNRAP. CDR3 DNA sequence: TGTGCCTCAGGACTAGCGGGTTCCTACGAGCAGTACTTC. This gives the protein CASGLAGSYEQYF.

The chain uses TRBV5-1 and TRBJ2-3, with D uncertain. CDR1 and CDR2 (germline): SGHRS, YFSETQ. The CDR3 has 14 residues. Trimming took off 3 bases at V and 2 bases at J, with 10 bases between the two ends. In DNA form, the CDR3 reads TGCGCCAGCAGCTACGGGCGGATCACAGATACGCAGTATTTT. It yields the protein CASSYGRITDTQYF.

The chain is built from TRBV6-1 and TRBJ2-7; 8 bases fit TRBD1. There are 15 residues in the CDR3. With V trimmed by 2 bases and J by 3 bases, 6 bases remained unmatched. Germline CDR1 reads MNHNS; CDR2 reads SASEGT. The CDR3 spells CASSEWGQAIYEQYF. The CDR3 DNA is TGTGCCAGCAGTGAATGGGGACAGGCGATCTACGAGCAGTACTTC.